The TCR beta chain under discussion was sequenced for a study of blood T cell repertoires in COVID-19. Study in general: Sites in the United States, Italy and Spain provided acute and convalescent COVID-19 samples.

Per the original data handling: Estimates of nucleated cell counts were drawn from the amplification of reference gene primers. The table came from immunoSEQ multiplex PCR; TCRdb's copy has only in-frame clones and leaves some out. V, J and clone size are taken as reported in that table, and D and trimming were inferred from the DNA itself. Among under 200,000 clones listed, about 88% were seen once. The CDR3 totals 15 residues. Germline V gene sequence: CDR1 SGHRS, CDR2 YFSETQ. Deletions cut 6 bases from V and 0 bases from J, with 15 bases between. Sequenced: peripheral blood. This rearrangement joins TRBV5-1 to TRBJ1-2; D may be TRBD1 (6 bases). The receptor's source is a man aged 55 to 70 with COVID-19, enrolled during active disease. In DNA form, the CDR3 reads TGCGCCAGCACCGAAGGGGGAACCACTAACTATGGCTACACCTTC. Its translation is CASTEGGTTNYGYTF.